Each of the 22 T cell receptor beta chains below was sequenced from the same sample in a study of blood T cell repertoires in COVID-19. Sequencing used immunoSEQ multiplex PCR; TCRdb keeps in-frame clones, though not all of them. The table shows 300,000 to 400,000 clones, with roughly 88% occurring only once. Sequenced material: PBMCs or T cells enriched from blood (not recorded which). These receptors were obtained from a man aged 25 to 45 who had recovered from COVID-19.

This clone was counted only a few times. The CDR3 protein is CASSQGGGKYSGNTIYF. The CDR3 DNA reads as TGCGCCAGCAGCCAAGGGGGGGGAAAATACTCTGGAAACACCATATATTTT. The chain has TRBV4-1 and TRBJ1-3, with D perhaps TRBD1 (5 bases). In germline, CDR1 is MGHRA, CDR2 YSYEKL. The CDR3 spans 17 residues. V shed 1 base and J shed 0 bases, with 13 bases lying between them.

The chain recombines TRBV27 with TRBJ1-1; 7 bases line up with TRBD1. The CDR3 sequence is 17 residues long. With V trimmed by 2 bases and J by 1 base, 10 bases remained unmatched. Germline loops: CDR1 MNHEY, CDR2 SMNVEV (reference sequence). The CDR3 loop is CASSLIGDSLENTEAFF. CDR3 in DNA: TGTGCCAGCAGTTTAATCGGGGACAGCCTAGAGAACACTGAAGCTTTCTTT.

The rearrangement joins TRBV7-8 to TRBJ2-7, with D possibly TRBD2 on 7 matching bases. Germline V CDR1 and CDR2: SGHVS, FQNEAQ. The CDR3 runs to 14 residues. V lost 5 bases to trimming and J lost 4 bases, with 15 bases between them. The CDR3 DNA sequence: TGTGCCAGCAGCGCATCAGAGGGGGGGTACGAGCAGTACTTC. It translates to CASSASEGGYEQYF.

This CDR3 is CASSVVKEEVSNQPQHF. The CDR3, as DNA: TGTGCCAGCAGCGTAGTGAAGGAGGAAGTCAGCAATCAGCCCCAGCATTTT. The chain combines TRBV9 with TRBJ1-5; no definite D call. Trimming took 0 bases from V and 1 from J, leaving 14 bases between them. Germline loops: CDR1 SGDLS, CDR2 YYNGEE. There are 17 residues in the CDR3.

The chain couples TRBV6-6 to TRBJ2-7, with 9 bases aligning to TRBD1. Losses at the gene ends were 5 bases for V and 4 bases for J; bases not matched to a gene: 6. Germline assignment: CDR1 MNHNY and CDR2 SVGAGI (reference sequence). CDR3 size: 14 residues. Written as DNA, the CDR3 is TGTGCCAGCAGTGCCGGGACAGGGTTATACGAGCAGTACTTC. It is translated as CASSAGTGLYEQYF.

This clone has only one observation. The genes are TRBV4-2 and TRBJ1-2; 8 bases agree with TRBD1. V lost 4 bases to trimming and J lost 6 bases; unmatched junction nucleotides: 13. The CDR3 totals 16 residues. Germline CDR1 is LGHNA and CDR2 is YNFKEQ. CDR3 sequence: CASSRIFGQGGDGYTF. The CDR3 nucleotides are TGTGCCAGCAGCCGAATCTTTGGACAGGGCGGAGATGGCTACACCTTC.

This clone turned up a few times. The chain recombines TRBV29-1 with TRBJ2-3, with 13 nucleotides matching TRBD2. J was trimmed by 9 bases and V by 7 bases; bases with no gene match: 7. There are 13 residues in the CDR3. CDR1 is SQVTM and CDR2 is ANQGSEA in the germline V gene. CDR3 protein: CSAGTSGVGTQYF. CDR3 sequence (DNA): TGCAGCGCCGGGACTAGCGGGGTTGGGACGCAGTATTTT.

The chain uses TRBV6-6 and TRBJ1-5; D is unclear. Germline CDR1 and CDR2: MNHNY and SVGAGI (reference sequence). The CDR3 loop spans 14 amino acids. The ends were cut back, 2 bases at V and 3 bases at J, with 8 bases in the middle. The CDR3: CASSYGQFNQPQHF. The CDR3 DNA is TGTGCCAGCAGTTACGGGCAGTTCAATCAGCCCCAGCATTTT.

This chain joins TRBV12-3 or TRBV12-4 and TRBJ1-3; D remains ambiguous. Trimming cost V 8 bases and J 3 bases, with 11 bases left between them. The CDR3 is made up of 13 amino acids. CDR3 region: CASRYGYGNTIYF. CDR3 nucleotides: TGTGCCAGCCGGTACGGTTATGGAAACACCATATATTTT.

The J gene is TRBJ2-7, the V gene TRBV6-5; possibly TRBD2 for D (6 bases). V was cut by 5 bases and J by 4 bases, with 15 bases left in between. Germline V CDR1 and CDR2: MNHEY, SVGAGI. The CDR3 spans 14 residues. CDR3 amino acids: CASSMRGREYEQYF. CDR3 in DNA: TGTGCCAGCAGTATGCGGGGCCGCGAGTACGAGCAGTACTTC.

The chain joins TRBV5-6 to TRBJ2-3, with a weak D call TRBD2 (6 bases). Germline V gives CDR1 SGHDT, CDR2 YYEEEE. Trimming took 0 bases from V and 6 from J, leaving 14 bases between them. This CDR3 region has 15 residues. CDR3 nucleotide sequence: TGTGCCAGCAGCTTGGCCCGGCGGGGTGGGGATACGCAGTATTTT. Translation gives CASSLARRGGDTQYF.

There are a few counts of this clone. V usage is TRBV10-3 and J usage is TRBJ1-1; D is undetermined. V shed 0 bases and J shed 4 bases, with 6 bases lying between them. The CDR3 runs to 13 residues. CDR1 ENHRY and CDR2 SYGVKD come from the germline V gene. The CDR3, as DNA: TGTGCCATCAGTGAGTCGGGCAGCACTGAAGCTTTCTTT. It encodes CAISESGSTEAFF.

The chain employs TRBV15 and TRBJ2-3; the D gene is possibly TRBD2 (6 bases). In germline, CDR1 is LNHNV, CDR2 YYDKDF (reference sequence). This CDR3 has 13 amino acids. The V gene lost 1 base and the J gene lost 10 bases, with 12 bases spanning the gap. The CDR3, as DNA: TGTGCCACCAGCAGAGTCTGGGAGGTTGCGCAGTATTTT. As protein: CATSRVWEVAQYF.

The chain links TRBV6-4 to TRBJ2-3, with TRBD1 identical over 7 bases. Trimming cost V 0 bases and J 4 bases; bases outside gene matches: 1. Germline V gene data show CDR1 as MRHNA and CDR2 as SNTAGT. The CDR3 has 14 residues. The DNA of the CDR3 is TGTGCCAGCAGTGACTCGACAGGGCCAGATACGCAGTATTTT. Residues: CASSDSTGPDTQYF.

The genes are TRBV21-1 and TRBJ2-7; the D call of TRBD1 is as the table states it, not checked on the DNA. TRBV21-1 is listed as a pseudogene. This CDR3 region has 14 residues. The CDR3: CASSRPGQGNEQYF. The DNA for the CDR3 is TGTGCCAGCAGCAGACCGGGACAGGGGAACGAGCAGTACTTC.

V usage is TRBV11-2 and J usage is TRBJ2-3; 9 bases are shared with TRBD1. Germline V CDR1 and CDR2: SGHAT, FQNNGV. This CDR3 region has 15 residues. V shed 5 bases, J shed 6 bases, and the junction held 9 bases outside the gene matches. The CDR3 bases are TGTGCCAGCAGCCTATGGACAGGGGTCTCGGATACGCAGTATTTT. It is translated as CASSLWTGVSDTQYF.

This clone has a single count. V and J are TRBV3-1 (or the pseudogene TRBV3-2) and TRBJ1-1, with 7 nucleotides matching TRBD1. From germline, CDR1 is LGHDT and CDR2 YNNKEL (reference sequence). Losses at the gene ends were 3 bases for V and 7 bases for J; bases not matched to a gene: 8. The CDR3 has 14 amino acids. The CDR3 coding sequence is TGTGCCAGCAGCCACCAAGACAGGGTTTTTGAAGCTTTCTTT. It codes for CASSHQDRVFEAFF.

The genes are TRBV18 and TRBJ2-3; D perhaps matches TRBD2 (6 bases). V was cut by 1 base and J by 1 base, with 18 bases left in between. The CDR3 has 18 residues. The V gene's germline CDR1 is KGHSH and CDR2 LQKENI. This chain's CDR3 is CASSPREGSREGTDTQYF. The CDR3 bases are TGTGCCAGCTCACCACGGGAAGGATCCAGGGAGGGCACAGATACGCAGTATTTT.

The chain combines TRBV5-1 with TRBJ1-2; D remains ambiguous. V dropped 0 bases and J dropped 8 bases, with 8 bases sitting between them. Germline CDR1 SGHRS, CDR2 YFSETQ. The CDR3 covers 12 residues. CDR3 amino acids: CASSLAPGGYTF. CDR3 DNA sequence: TGCGCCAGCAGCTTGGCCCCAGGCGGCTACACCTTC.

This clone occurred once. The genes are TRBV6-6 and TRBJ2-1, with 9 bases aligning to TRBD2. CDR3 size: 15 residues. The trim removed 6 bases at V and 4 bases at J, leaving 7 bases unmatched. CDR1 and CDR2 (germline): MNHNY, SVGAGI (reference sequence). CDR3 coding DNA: TGTGCCAGCAGCACTGCCGCGGGGGGGTACAATGAGCAGTTCTTC. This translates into CASSTAAGGYNEQFF.

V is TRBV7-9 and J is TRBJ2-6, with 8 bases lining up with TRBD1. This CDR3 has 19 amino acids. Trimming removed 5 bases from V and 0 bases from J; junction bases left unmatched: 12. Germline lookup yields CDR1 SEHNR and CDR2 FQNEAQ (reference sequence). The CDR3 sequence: CASSRGTGQVFSGANVLTF. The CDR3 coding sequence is TGTGCCAGCAGCAGAGGGACAGGCCAGGTGTTCTCTGGGGCCAACGTCCTGACTTTC.

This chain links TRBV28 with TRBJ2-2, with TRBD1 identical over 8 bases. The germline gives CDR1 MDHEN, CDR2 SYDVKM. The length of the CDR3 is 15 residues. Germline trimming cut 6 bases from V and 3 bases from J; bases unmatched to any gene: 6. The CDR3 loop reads CASSSGTGHTGELFF. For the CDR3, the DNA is TGTGCCAGCAGCTCGGGGACAGGACACACCGGGGAGCTGTTTTTT.